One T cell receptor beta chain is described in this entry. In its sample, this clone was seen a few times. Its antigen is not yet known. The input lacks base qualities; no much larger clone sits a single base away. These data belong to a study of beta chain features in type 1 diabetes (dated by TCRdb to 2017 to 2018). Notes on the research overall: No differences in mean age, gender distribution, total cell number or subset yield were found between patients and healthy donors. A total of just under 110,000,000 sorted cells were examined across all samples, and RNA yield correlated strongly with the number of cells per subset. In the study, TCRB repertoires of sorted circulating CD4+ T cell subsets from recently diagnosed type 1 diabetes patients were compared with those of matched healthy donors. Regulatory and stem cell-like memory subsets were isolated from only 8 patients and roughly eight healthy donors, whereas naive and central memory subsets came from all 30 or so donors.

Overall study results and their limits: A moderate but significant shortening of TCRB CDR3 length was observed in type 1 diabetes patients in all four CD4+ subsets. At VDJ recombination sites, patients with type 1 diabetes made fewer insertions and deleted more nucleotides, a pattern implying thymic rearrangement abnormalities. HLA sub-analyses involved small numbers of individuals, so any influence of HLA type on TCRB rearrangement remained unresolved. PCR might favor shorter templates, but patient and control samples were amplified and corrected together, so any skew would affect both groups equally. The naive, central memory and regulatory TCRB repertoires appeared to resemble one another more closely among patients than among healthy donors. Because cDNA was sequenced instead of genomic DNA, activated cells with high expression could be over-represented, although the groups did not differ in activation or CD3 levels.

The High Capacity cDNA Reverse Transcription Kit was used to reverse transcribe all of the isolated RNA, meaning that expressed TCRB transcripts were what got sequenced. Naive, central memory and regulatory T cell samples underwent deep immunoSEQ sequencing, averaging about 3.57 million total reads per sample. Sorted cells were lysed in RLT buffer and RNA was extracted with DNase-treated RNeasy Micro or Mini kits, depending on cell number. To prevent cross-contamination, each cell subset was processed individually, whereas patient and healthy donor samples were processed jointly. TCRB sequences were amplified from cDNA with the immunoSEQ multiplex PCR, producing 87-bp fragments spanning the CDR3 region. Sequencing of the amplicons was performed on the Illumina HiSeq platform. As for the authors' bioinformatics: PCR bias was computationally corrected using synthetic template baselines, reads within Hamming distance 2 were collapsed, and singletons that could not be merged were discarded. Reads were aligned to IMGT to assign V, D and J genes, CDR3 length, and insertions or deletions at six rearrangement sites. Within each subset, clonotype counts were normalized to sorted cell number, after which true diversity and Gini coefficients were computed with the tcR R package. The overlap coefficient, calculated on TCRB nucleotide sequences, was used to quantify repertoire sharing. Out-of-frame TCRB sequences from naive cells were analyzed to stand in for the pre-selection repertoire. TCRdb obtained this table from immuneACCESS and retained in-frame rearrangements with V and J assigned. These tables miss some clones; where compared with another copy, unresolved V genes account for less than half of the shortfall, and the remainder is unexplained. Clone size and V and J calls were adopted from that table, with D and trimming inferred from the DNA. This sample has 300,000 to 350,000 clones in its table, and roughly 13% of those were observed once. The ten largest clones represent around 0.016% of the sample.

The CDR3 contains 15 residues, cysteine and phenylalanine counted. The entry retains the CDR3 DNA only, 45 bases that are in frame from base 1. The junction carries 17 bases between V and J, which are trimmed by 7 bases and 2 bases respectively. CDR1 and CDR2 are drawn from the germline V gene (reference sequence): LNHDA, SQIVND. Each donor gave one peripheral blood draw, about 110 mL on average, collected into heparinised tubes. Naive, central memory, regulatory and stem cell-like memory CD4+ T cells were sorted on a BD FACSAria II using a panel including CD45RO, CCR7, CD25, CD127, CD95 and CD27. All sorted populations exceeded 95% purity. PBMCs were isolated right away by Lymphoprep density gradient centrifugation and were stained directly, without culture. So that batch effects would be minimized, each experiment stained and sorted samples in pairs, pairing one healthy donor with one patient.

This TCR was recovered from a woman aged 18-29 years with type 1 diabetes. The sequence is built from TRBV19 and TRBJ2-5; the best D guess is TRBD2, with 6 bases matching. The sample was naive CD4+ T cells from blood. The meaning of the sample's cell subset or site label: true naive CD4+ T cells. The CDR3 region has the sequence CASTRGTLGQETQYF. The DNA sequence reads TGTGCCAGTACGCGGGGAACTTTAGGACAAGAGACCCAGTACTTC.